This T cell receptor beta chain was retrieved from a study of preoperative IRX-2 immunotherapy in early breast cancer. The sample's treatment: preoperative locoregional IRX-2 cytokine immunotherapy. Repertoires were generated with immunoSEQ multiplex PCR, while TCRdb's copy carries only in-frame clones and drops some. The table has around 30,000 clones, roughly 74% seen once. The sequence was obtained from a human donor with breast cancer. The sequences come from lymph node tissue, collected before IRX-2 immunotherapy.

CDR3: CASSYSVRGEQYF. In nucleotides, the CDR3 is TGTGCCAGCAGTTACTCGGTCAGGGGCGAGCAGTACTTC. This rearrangement joins TRBV6-7 to TRBJ2-7; possible D gene TRBD1, 6 bases. TRBV6-7 is flagged as an ORF with uncertain function. CDR3 length: 13 amino acids. Trimming pared 0 bases from V and 6 bases from J, leaving 9 bases between.